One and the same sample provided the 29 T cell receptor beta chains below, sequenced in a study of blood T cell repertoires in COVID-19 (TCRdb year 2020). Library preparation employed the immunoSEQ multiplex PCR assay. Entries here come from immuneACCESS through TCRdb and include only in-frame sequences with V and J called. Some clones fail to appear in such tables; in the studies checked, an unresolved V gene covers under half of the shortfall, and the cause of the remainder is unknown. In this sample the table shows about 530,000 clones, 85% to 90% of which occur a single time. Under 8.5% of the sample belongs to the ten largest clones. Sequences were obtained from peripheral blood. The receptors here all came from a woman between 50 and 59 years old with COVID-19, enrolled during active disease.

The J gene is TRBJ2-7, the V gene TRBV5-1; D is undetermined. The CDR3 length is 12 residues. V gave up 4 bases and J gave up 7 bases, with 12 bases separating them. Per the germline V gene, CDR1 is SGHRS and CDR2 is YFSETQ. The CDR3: CASSPSGGEQYF. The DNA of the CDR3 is TGCGCCAGCAGCCCCTCGGGTGGGGAGCAGTACTTC. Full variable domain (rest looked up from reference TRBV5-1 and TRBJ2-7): KAGVTQTPRYLIKTRGQQVTLSCSPISGHRSVSWYQQTPGQGLQFLFEYFSETQRNKGNFPGRFSGRQFSNSRSEMNVSTLELGDSALYLCASSPSGGEQYFGPGTRLTVT.

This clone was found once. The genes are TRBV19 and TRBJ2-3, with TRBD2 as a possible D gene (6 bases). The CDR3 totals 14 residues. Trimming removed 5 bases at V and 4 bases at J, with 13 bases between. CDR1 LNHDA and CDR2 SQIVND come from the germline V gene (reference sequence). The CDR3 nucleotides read TGTGCCAGTAGTTCGCGGGGTGTGTCAGATACGCAGTATTTT. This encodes CASSSRGVSDTQYF.

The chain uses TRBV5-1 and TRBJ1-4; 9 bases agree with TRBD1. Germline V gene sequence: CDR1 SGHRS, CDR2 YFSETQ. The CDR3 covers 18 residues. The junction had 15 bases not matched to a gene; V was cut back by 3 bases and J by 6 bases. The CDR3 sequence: CASSYKSRDRAFDEKLFF. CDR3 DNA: TGCGCCAGCAGCTATAAGTCCCGGGACAGGGCCTTTGATGAAAAACTGTTTTTT.

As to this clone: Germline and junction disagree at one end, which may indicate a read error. The DNA of the CDR3 is TGTGCTTGGAGAGGGATGGCAGGGTACACCGGGGAGCTGTTTTTT. Translated, it gives CAWRGMAGYTGELFF. V and J are TRBV30 and TRBJ2-2; possibly TRBD1 or TRBD2 for D (5 bases each). The CDR3 contains 15 residues. Per the germline V gene, CDR1 is GTSNPN and CDR2 is SVGIG (reference sequence).

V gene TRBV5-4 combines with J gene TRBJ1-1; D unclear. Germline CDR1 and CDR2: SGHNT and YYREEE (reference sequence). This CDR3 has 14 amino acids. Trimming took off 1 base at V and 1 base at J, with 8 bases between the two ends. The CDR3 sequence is CASSLPQTNTEAFF. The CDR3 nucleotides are TGTGCCAGCAGCTTGCCACAGACGAACACTGAAGCTTTCTTT. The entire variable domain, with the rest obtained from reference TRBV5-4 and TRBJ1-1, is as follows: ETGVTQSPTHLIKTRGQQVTLRCSSQSGHNTVSWYQQALGQGPQFIFQYYREEENGRGNFPPRFSGLQFPNYSSELNVNALELDDSALYLCASSLPQTNTEAFFGQGTRLTVV.

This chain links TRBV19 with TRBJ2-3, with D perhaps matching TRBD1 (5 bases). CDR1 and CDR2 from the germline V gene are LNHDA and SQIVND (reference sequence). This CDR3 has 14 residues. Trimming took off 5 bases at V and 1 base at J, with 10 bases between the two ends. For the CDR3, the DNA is TGTGCCAGTAGTCCCAGCAGGGGCACAGATACGCAGTATTTT. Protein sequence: CASSPSRGTDTQYF. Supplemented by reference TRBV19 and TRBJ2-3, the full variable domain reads DGGITQSPKYLFRKEGQNVTLSCEQNLNHDAMYWYRQDPGQGLRLIYYSQIVNDFQKGDIAEGYSVSREKKESFPLTVTSAQKNPTAFYLCASSPSRGTDTQYFGPGTRLTVL.

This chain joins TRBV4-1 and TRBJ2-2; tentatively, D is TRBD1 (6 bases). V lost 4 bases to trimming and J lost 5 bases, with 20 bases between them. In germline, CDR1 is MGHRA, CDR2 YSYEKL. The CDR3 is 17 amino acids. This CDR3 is CASSPDSRGTGTGELFF. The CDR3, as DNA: TGCGCCAGCAGCCCTGATTCCCGGGGTACAGGGACCGGGGAGCTGTTTTTT.

The CDR3 DNA follows: TGTGCCAGCAGCCAGGTTGACATAAACACTGAAGCTTTCTTT. This translates into CASSQVDINTEAFF. V gene TRBV3-1 (or the pseudogene TRBV3-2) combines with J gene TRBJ1-1; no firm D call. Trimming shortened V by 3 bases and J by 2 bases, and 10 bases separated the two germline ends. Germline assignment: CDR1 LGHDT and CDR2 YNNKEL (reference sequence). This CDR3 is built from 14 residues.

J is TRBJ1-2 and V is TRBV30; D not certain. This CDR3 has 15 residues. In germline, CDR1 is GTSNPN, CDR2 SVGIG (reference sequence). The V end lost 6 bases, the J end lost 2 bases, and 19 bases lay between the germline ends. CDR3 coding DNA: TGTGCCTGCCATCCGGTCCTGCCGGGGAACTATGGCTACACCTTC. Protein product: CACHPVLPGNYGYTF. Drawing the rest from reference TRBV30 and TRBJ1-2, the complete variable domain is SQTIHQWPATLVQPVGSPLSLECTVEGTSNPNLYWYRQAAGRGLQLLFYSVGIGQISSEVPQNLSASRPQDRQFILSSKKLLLSDSGFYLCACHPVLPGNYGYTFGSGTRLTVV.

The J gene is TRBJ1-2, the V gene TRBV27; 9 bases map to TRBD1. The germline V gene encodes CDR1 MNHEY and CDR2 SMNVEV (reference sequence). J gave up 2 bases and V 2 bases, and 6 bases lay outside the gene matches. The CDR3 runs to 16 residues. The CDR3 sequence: CASSLLGQGSNYGYTF. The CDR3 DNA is TGTGCCAGCAGTTTACTGGGACAGGGTTCCAACTATGGCTACACCTTC.

CDR3 residues: CAWSVRHGNQPQHF. The CDR3 bases are TGTGCCTGGAGTGTAAGGCACGGGAATCAGCCCCAGCATTTT. The chain carries TRBV30 and TRBJ1-5; D not resolved. Germline-derived CDR1 and CDR2 are GTSNPN and SVGIG (reference sequence). The CDR3 has 14 amino acids. The V end was cut by 0 bases, the J end by 4 bases, with 10 bases between.

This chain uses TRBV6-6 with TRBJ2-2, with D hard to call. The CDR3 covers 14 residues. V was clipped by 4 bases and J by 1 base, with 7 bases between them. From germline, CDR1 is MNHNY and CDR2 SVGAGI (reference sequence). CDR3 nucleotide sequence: TGTGCCAGCAGTTTCCCAGTGAACACCGGGGAGCTGTTTTTT. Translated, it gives CASSFPVNTGELFF.

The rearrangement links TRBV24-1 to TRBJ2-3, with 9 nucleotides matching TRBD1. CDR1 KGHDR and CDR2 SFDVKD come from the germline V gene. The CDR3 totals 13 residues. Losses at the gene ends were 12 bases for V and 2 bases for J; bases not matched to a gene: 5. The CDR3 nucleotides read TGTGCCTCGGGACAGGGAGACACAGATACGCAGTATTTT. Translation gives CASGQGDTDTQYF.

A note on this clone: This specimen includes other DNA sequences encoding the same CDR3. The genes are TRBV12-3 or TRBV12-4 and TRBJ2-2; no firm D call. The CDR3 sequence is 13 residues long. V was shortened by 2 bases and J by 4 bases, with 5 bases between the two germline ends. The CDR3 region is CASSLFSTGELFF. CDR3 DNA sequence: TGTGCCAGCAGTTTATTCAGCACCGGGGAGCTGTTTTTT.

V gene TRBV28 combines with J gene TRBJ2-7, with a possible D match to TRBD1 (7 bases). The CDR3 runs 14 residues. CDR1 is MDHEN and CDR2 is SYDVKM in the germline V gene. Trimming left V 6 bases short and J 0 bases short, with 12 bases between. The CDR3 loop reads CASRAGGSSYEQYF. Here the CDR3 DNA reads TGTGCCAGCAGGGCAGGGGGGAGCTCCTACGAGCAGTACTTC. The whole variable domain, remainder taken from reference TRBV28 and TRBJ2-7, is DVKVTQSSRYLVKRTGEKVFLECVQDMDHENMFWYRQDPGLGLRLIYFSYDVKMKEKGDIPEGYSVSREKKERFSLILESASTNQTSMYLCASRAGGSSYEQYFGPGTRLTVT.

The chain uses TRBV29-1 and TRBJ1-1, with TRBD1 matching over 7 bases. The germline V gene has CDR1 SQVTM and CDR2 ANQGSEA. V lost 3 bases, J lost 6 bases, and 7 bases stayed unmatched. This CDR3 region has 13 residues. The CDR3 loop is CSVEGRGAPEAFF. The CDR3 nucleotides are TGCAGCGTTGAGGGCAGGGGGGCGCCTGAAGCTTTCTTT.

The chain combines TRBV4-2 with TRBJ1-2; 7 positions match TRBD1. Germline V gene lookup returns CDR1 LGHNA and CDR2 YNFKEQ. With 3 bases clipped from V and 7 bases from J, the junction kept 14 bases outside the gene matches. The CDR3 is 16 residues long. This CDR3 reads CASSHAHGGGSSGYTF. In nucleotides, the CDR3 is TGTGCCAGCAGCCATGCCCATGGAGGGGGCTCGAGTGGCTACACCTTC.

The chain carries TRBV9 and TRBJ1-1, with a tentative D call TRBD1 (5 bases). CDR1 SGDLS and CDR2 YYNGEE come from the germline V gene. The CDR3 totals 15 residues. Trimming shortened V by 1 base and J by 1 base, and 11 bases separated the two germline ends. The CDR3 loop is CASSVRSGENTEAFF. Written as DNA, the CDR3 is TGTGCCAGCAGCGTACGATCGGGGGAGAACACTGAAGCTTTCTTT.

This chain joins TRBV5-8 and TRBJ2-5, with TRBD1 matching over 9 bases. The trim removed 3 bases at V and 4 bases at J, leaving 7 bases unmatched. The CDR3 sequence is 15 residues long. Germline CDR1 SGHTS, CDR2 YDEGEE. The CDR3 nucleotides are TGTGCCAGCAGCTCAAGGGGACAGGGTGTAGAGACCCAGTACTTC. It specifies CASSSRGQGVETQYF. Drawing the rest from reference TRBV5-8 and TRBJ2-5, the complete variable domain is EAGVTQSPTHLIKTRGQQATLRCSPISGHTSVYWYQQALGLGLQFLLWYDEGEERNRGNFPPRFSGRQFPNYSSELNVNALELEDSALYLCASSSRGQGVETQYFGPGTRLLVL.

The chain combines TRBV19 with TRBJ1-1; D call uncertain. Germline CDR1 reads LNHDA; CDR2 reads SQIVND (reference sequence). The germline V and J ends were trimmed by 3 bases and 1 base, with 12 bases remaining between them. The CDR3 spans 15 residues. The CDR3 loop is CASSMVWRANTEAFF. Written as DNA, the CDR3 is TGTGCCAGTAGTATGGTTTGGCGGGCGAACACTGAAGCTTTCTTT.

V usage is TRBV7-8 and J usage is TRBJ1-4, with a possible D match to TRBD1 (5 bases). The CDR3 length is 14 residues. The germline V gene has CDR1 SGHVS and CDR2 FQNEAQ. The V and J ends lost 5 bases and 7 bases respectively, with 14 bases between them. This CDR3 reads CASSQTVGIEKLFF. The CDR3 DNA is TGTGCCAGCAGCCAGACAGTTGGCATTGAAAAACTGTTTTTT.

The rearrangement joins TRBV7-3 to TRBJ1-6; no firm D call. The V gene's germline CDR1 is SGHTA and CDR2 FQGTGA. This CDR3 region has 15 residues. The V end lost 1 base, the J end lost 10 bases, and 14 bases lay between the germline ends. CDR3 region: CASSLRGGFDSPLHF. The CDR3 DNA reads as TGTGCCAGCAGCTTAAGGGGAGGGTTTGACTCACCCCTCCACTTT.

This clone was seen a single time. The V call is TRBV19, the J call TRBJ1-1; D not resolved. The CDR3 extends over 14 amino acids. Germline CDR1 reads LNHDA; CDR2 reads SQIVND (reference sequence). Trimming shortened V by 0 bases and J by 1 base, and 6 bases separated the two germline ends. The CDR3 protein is CASSIDGSNTEAFF. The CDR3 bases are TGTGCCAGTAGTATAGACGGTTCGAACACTGAAGCTTTCTTT.

CDR3 bases: TGTGCCAGCAGCTTCAGGGGGCCTGGAAACACCATATATTTT. Amino acid sequence: CASSFRGPGNTIYF. The V call is TRBV7-2, the J call TRBJ1-3; 8 nucleotides line up with TRBD1. The germline CDR1 and CDR2 sequences are SGHTA and FQGNSA. The CDR3 spans 14 residues. After removal of 3 bases from V and 2 bases from J, the junction contained 0 bases not matched to a gene.

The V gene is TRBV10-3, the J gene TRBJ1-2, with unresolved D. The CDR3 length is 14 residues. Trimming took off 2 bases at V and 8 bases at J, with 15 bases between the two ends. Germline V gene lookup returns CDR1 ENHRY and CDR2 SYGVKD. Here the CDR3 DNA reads TGTGCCATCAGTGAGGAGGGCCCCATTGAGGGCTACACCTTC. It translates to CAISEEGPIEGYTF.

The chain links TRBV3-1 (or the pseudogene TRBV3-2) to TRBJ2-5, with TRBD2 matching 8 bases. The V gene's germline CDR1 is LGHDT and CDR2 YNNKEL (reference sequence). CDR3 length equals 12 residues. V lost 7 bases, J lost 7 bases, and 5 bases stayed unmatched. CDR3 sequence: CASTSRGGTQYF. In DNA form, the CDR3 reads TGTGCCAGCACGTCTCGGGGGGGGACCCAGTACTTC.

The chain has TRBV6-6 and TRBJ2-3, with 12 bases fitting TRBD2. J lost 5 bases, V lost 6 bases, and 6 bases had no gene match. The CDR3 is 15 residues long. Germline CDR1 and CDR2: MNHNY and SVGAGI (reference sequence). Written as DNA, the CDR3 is TGTGCCAGCAGGGAACTAGCGGGGGGTAAAGATACGCAGTATTTT. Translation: CASRELAGGKDTQYF.

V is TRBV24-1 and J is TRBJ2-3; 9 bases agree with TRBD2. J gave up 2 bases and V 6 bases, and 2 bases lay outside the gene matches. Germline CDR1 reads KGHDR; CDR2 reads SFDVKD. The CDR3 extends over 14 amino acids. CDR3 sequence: CATSLAGPTDTQYF. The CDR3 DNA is TGTGCCACCAGTCTAGCGGGGCCCACAGATACGCAGTATTTT.

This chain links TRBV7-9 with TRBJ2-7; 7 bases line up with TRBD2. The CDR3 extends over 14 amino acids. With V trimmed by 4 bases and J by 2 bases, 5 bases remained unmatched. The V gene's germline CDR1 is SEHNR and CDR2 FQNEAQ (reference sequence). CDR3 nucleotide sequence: TGTGCCAGCAGCTCCCGGGACTACACCTACGAGCAGTACTTC. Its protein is CASSSRDYTYEQYF.